Below, 18 T cell receptor beta chains from the same sample are listed, as sequenced in a study of cytomegalovirus exposure and HLA in healthy donors. The PCR used 60 Vbeta and 13 Jbeta primers. Measured with immunoSEQ multiplex PCR; TCRdb has only the in-frame clones, and not every one. The sample includes more than 150,000 clones, roughly 80% of them seen just once. The sample comprised PBMCs. Receptors were obtained from a woman between 45 and 60 years old in good health and CMV-seropositive.

The gene calls are TRBV30 and TRBJ1-1, with TRBD1 matching 8 bases. With 3 bases clipped from V and 4 bases from J, the junction kept 4 bases outside the gene matches. CDR3 length equals 13 residues. Germline V lookup: CDR1 GTSNPN, CDR2 SVGIG (reference sequence). This chain's CDR3 is CAWRQGVGTEAFF. The CDR3 DNA is TGTGCCTGGAGACAGGGGGTCGGCACTGAAGCTTTCTTT.

The rearrangement links TRBV7-9 to TRBJ1-2; D might be TRBD1 (5 bases). The V and J ends lost 1 base and 4 bases respectively, with 10 bases between them. Germline assignment: CDR1 SEHNR and CDR2 FQNEAQ (reference sequence). This CDR3 comprises 14 residues. Here the CDR3 reads CASSLEQASYGYTF. The CDR3 nucleotides read TGTGCCAGCAGCTTAGAACAGGCCAGCTATGGCTACACCTTC.

The genes are TRBV30 and TRBJ1-2, with D possibly matching TRBD1 (6 bases). The CDR3 spans 13 residues. Trimming left V 0 bases short and J 3 bases short, with 8 bases between. Germline CDR1 GTSNPN, CDR2 SVGIG (reference sequence). The CDR3 spells CAWSVQGDYGYTF. Here the CDR3 DNA reads TGTGCCTGGAGTGTACAGGGAGACTATGGCTACACCTTC.

Comment on this clone: Different DNA sequences within this sample yield the same CDR3. The V call is TRBV13, the J call TRBJ2-7, with D maybe TRBD1 (5 bases). Trimming took 0 bases from V and 5 from J, leaving 8 bases between them. Per the germline V gene, CDR1 is PRHDT and CDR2 is FYEKMQ (reference sequence). This CDR3 spans 13 amino acids. CDR3 sequence reads: CASSLGRAHEQYF. CDR3 in DNA: TGTGCCAGCAGCTTAGGCAGGGCCCACGAGCAGTACTTC.

V gene TRBV29-1 combines with J gene TRBJ2-7, with D possibly TRBD1 on 6 matching bases. V was trimmed by 3 bases and J by 7 bases, leaving 13 bases between them. Germline assignment: CDR1 SQVTM and CDR2 ANQGSEA. This CDR3 comprises 12 residues. In nucleotides, the CDR3 is TGCAGCGTTGATACAGGGATCGGGGAGCAGTACTTC. Translating it yields CSVDTGIGEQYF.

The chain links TRBV5-4 to TRBJ2-1, with D unresolved. The germline V and J ends were trimmed by 0 bases and 7 bases, with 11 bases remaining between them. CDR3 length: 14 residues. Germline CDR1 SGHNT, CDR2 YYREEE (reference sequence). CDR3 protein: CASSLASLLNEQFF. CDR3 coding DNA: TGTGCCAGCAGCTTGGCCTCTTTATTGAATGAGCAGTTCTTC.

The rearrangement joins TRBV5-4 to TRBJ1-1; D is unclear. Trimming pared 4 bases from V and 7 bases from J, leaving 14 bases between. Germline assignment: CDR1 SGHNT and CDR2 YYREEE (reference sequence). This CDR3 contains 13 residues. CDR3 nucleotides: TGTGCCAGCAGCCCGATATCGGGTTTTGAAGCTTTCTTT. It codes for CASSPISGFEAFF.

The rearrangement uses TRBV4-1 and TRBJ1-6; tentative D call: TRBD1 (5 bases). The V gene's germline CDR1 is MGHRA and CDR2 YSYEKL. Trimming stripped 1 base from V and 9 bases from J, with 16 bases between. The length of the CDR3 is 16 residues. The CDR3 sequence: CASSQATRQGLSPLHF. The DNA for the CDR3 is TGCGCCAGCAGCCAAGCTACCAGGCAGGGCCTTTCACCCCTCCACTTT.

The chain is built from TRBV18 and TRBJ1-4; a possible D gene is TRBD1 (5 bases). The CDR3 runs to 16 residues. Germline V gene sequence: CDR1 KGHSH, CDR2 LQKENI. V was clipped by 4 bases and J by 5 bases, with 17 bases between them. Here the CDR3 DNA reads TGTGCCAGCTCACGCGGAGCAGGGAAAGGAAATGAAAAACTGTTTTTT. Its translation is CASSRGAGKGNEKLFF.

This sequence joins TRBV10-2 and TRBJ1-2; D ambiguous. Germline V CDR1 and CDR2: WSHSY, SAAADI. Trimming cost V 5 bases and J 7 bases, with 11 bases left between them. This CDR3 region has 12 residues. This chain's CDR3 is CASSYARGGYTF. For the CDR3, the DNA is TGCGCCAGCAGTTATGCCCGGGGTGGCTACACCTTC.

The chain recombines TRBV5-1 with TRBJ2-1; the match to TRBD1 covers 7 bases. The CDR3 consists of 17 residues. Germline V gene data show CDR1 as SGHRS and CDR2 as YFSETQ. Germline trimming cut 4 bases from V and 5 bases from J; bases unmatched to any gene: 15. CDR3 in amino acids: CASSAGIGQESHNEQFF. The CDR3 DNA reads TGCGCCAGCAGCGCGGGCATCGGACAGGAATCCCACAATGAGCAGTTCTTC.

The chain combines TRBV2 with TRBJ2-5; D may be TRBD2 (7 bases). The J call may be mistaken, given a closer DNA end match to TRBJ2-7. The CDR3 has 13 residues. From germline, CDR1 is SNHLY and CDR2 FYNNEI. The CDR3 sequence is CARNAGASYEQYF. DNA for the CDR3: TGTGCCAGGAACGCGGGGGCCTCCTACGAGCAGTACTTC.

The rearrangement uses TRBV7-2 and TRBJ2-7; 14 bases map to TRBD2. The CDR3 totals 17 residues. The junction had 9 bases not matched to a gene; V was cut back by 3 bases and J by 5 bases. Germline V gene data show CDR1 as SGHTA and CDR2 as FQGNSA. The CDR3, as DNA: TGTGCCAGCAGCTTTAAAAGACTAGCGGGGGGGCTTGACGAGCAGTACTTC. Its translation: CASSFKRLAGGLDEQYF.

The rearrangement links TRBV7-9 to TRBJ1-6; 9 bases align to TRBD1. Germline loops: CDR1 SEHNR, CDR2 FQNEAQ (reference sequence). This CDR3 comprises 15 residues. Trimming removed 1 base from V and 9 bases from J; junction bases left unmatched: 4. CDR3 DNA: TGTGCCAGCAGCTTAGGGACAGGGGTTGGTTCACCCCTCCACTTT. It is translated as CASSLGTGVGSPLHF. Full variable domain (missing parts from reference TRBV7-9 and TRBJ1-6): DTGVSQNPRHKITKRGQNVTFRCDPISEHNRLYWYRQTLGQGPEFLTYFQNEAQLEKSRLLSDRFSAERPKGSFSTLEIQRTEQGDSAMYLCASSLGTGVGSPLHFGNGTRLTVT.

V is TRBV5-4 and J is TRBJ1-1, with D possibly matching TRBD1 (6 bases). The germline V and J ends were trimmed by 3 bases and 1 base, with 7 bases remaining between them. CDR1 and CDR2 (germline): SGHNT, YYREEE (reference sequence). CDR3 size: 13 residues. CDR3 in DNA: TGTGCCAGCAGCTGGGGGCGGAACACTGAAGCTTTCTTT. This gives the protein CASSWGRNTEAFF.

J is TRBJ1-4 and V is TRBV7-2; the match to TRBD1 covers 10 bases. Germline lookup yields CDR1 SGHTA and CDR2 FQGNSA. CDR3 length equals 16 residues. The V and J ends lost 5 bases and 7 bases, in that order; junction bases with no gene match: 10. CDR3 residues: CASSPADRGRFEKLFF. CDR3 sequence (DNA): TGTGCCAGCAGCCCGGCCGACAGGGGGCGTTTTGAAAAACTGTTTTTT.

This clone was recorded a few times. This chain links TRBV19 with TRBJ2-1, with 9 nucleotides matching TRBD1. Germline V lookup: CDR1 LNHDA, CDR2 SQIVND (reference sequence). J was trimmed by 6 bases and V by 5 bases; bases with no gene match: 2. This CDR3 region has 13 residues. The CDR3 DNA sequence: TGTGCCAGTAGTGCGACAGGGGGCAATGAGCAGTTCTTC. Translated, it gives CASSATGGNEQFF.

This clone turned up a few times. The chain links TRBV2 to TRBJ1-6; TRBD1 matches at 9 bases. Germline CDR1 reads SNHLY; CDR2 reads FYNNEI. The trim removed 8 bases at V and 9 bases at J, leaving 5 bases unmatched. This CDR3 contains 13 residues. This CDR3 reads CASQGTGTSPLHF. The CDR3 DNA reads TGTGCCAGCCAGGGGACAGGGACTTCACCCCTCCACTTT.